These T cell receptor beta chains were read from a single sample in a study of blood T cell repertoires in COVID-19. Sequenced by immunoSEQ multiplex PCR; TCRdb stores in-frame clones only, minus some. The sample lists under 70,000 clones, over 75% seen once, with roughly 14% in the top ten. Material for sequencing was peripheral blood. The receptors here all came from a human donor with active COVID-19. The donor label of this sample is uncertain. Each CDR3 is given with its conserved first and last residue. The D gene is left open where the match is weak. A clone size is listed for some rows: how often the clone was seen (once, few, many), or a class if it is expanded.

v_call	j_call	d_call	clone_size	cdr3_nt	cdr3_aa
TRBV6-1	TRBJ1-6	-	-	TGTGCCAGCAGTGAAGTCGTGGGGGGACCTAGGGGTTCACCCCTCCACTTT	CASSEVVGGPRGSPLHF
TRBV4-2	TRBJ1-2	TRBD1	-	TGTGCCAGCAGTCAGGACAGGGCGCGCTATGGCTACACCTTC	CASSQDRARYGYTF
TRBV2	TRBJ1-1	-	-	TGTGCCAGCAGTGGACAGAGACTGAACACTGAAGCTTTCTTT	CASSGQRLNTEAFF
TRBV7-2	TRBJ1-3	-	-	TGTGCCAGCAGCTTAGACGCGGGAAGAAACACCATATATTTT	CASSLDAGRNTIYF
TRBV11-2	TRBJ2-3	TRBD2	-	TGTGCCAGCAGCTTGGGGCGACTAGCGGGACAAGTGGGGACAGATACGCAGTATTTT	CASSLGRLAGQVGTDTQYF
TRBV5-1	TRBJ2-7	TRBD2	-	TGCGCCAGCAGCTCCGGGACTAGCGGCTACGAGCAGTACTTC	CASSSGTSGYEQYF
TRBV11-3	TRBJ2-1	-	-	TGTGCCAGCAGCTCCTCTGGGGGCCGAGAGTTCTTC	CASSSSGGREFF
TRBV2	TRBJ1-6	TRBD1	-	TGTGCCAGCATGACGGACAGGGTTTCACCCCTCCACTTT	CASMTDRVSPLHF
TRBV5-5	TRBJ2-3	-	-	TGTGCCAGCAGCCGAGCGGAGGCTCTAGGCACAGATACGCAGTATTTT	CASSRAEALGTDTQYF
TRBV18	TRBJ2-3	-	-	TGTGCCAGCTCATCAACCTCGGGAGCGCCAGCTACGCAGTATTTT	CASSSTSGAPATQYF
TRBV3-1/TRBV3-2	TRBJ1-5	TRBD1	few	TGTGCCAGCAGCCCCGGGACAGGGGAACAGCCCCAGCATTTT	CASSPGTGEQPQHF
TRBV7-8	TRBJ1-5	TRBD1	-	TGTGCCAGCAGCTTAATACAGGACAGCAGGGGGGTAGGTCAGCCCCAGCATTTT	CASSLIQDSRGVGQPQHF
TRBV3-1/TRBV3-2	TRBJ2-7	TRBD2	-	TGTGCCAGCAGCCAAGATCTTACTGGGACTAGCGGGAGGAACGAGCAGTACTTC	CASSQDLTGTSGRNEQYF
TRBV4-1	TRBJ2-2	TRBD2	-	TGCGCCAGCAGCCAAGATCCGAGCGGGAGGGCCGGGGAGCTGTTTTTT	CASSQDPSGRAGELFF
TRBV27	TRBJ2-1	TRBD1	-	TGTGCCAGCAGTTCACTTGGCCAGGGGGCGAATGAGCAGTTCTTC	CASSSLGQGANEQFF
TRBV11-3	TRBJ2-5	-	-	TGTGCCAGCAGCTTTAGCAGACAAGAGACCCAGTACTTC	CASSFSRQETQYF
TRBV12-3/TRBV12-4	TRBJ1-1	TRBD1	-	TGTGCCAGCAGTGTGGGACAGCTGGCTTTCTTT	CASSVGQLAFF
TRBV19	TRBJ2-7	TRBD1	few	TGTGCCAGTAGTGGACAGGGAGCCGAGCAGTACTTC	CASSGQGAEQYF
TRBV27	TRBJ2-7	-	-	TGTGCCAGCAGTTATCGGGGGGCAGGCTACGAGCAGTACTTC	CASSYRGAGYEQYF
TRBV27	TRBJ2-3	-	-	TGTGCCAGCAGTTTAAGCGCAGGGGGGAATACGCAGTATTTT	CASSLSAGGNTQYF
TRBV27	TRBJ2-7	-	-	TGTGCCAGCAGGTCGCGAGTGATGACCTACGAGCAGTACTTC	CASRSRVMTYEQYF
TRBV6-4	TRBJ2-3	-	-	TGTGCCAGCAGTGACTCGGATAGCCCAGATACGCAGTATTTT	CASSDSDSPDTQYF
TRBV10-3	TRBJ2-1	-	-	TGTGCCATCAGTGACCTGGGCTATGAGCAGTTCTTC	CAISDLGYEQFF
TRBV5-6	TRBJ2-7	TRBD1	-	TGTGCCAGCAGCTTGACCGGGACAGGGTACGGCTACGAGCAGTACTTC	CASSLTGTGYGYEQYF
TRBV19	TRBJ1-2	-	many	TGTGCCAGTAGCAGAGATTGGGTTCCAGGCTATGGCTACACCTTC	CASSRDWVPGYGYTF
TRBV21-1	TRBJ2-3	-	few	TGTGCCAGCAGCACCTGCCGGGACAGGTTAGCAGATACGCAGTATTTT	CASSTCRDRLADTQYF
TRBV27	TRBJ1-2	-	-	TGTGCCAGCAGTTTAAAGGGGCCCCTAGGCTATGGCTACACCTTC	CASSLKGPLGYGYTF
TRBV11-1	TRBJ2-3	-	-	TGTGCCAGCAGTGGGGGGGCCGATAGGGGCACAGATACGCAGTATTTT	CASSGGADRGTDTQYF
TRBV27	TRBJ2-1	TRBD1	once	TGTGCCAGCAGCTTTCTACAGGGGACCTACAATGAGCAGTTCTTC	CASSFLQGTYNEQFF
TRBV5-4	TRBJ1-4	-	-	TGTGCCAGCAGCGCGACTACAGGGTCCGAAAAACTGTTTTTT	CASSATTGSEKLFF
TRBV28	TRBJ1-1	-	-	TGTGCCAGCAGTTTTAATGTCGGAGGGACTTACACTGAAGCTTTCTTT	CASSFNVGGTYTEAFF
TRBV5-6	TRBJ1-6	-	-	TGTGCCAGCAGCTTGGACACACCAGGATCACCCCTCCACTTT	CASSLDTPGSPLHF
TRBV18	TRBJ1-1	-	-	TGTGCCAGCTCACCTCTGGTTAGGGGGGGTAACTCGGAAGCTTTCTTT	CASSPLVRGGNSEAFF
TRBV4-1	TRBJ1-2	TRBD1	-	TGCGCCAGCAGCCAAGTGGGACAGGGAACCGCCTACACCTTC	CASSQVGQGTAYTF
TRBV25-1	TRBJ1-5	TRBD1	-	TGTGCCAGCAGCCCCACGGGGACAGGCAATCAGCCCCAGCATTTT	CASSPTGTGNQPQHF
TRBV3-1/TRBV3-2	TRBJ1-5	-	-	TGTGCCAGCAGCCCTGACACGTATCAGCCCCAGCATTTT	CASSPDTYQPQHF
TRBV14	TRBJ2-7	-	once	TGTGCCAGCAGCCAACTGGGGCGGACGGACGAGCAGTACTTC	CASSQLGRTDEQYF
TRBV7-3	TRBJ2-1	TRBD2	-	TGTGCCAGCAGTTCTACTAGCGGGAGCTACAATGAGCAGTTCTTC	CASSSTSGSYNEQFF
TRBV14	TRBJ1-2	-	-	TGTGCCAGCAGCCTAGACAGGCTCTATGGCTACACCTTC	CASSLDRLYGYTF
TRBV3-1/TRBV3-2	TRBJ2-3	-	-	TGTGCCAGCAGCCAAGATCTAAGAGGGGGGGCCGACGCAGATACGCAGTATTTT	CASSQDLRGGADADTQYF
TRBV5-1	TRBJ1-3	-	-	TGCGCCAGCAGCTTTCAGGGGCTCTCTGGAAACACCATATATTTT	CASSFQGLSGNTIYF